The 23 T cell receptor beta chains below were found in one sample sequenced in a study of siplizumab effects on memory and regulatory T cells. Produced via immunoSEQ multiplex PCR; TCRdb's table is partial and in-frame only. Of just over 60,000 clones listed, 70% to 80% were seen once; the top ten hold about 0.42%. The sequenced sample was memory CD4+ T cells sorted from blood. These receptors were collected from a human donor in good health.

The genes are TRBV2 and TRBJ1-5; perhaps TRBD1 as D (5 bases). V lost 8 bases and J lost 7, with 15 bases in between. The CDR3 covers 13 residues. Germline V lookup: CDR1 SNHLY, CDR2 FYNNEI. CDR3 nucleotide sequence: TGTGCCAGCGATGGGGGTGGGGGACAGCCCCAGCATTTT. This gives the protein CASDGGGGQPQHF. The full variable domain, completed using reference TRBV2 and TRBJ1-5, is EPEVTQTPSHQVTQMGQEVILRCVPISNHLYFYWYRQILGQKVEFLVSFYNNEISEKSEIFDDQFSVERPDGSNFTLKIRSTKLEDSAMYFCASDGGGGQPQHFGDGTRLSIL.

The genes are TRBV30 and TRBJ2-5; D is perhaps TRBD1 or TRBD2 (5 bases each). Germline CDR1 reads GTSNPN; CDR2 reads SVGIG (reference sequence). CDR3 length: 11 amino acids. V was pared by 4 bases and J by 4 bases, with 7 bases between. The CDR3 DNA is TGTGCCTGGACAGGGAGAGAGACCCAGTACTTC. Translating gives CAWTGRETQYF.

This chain uses TRBV9 with TRBJ1-1; 11 nucleotides align to TRBD1. The CDR3 spans 15 residues. CDR1 and CDR2 (germline): SGDLS, YYNGEE. V lost 3 bases to trimming and J lost 4 bases; unmatched junction nucleotides: 5. For the CDR3, the DNA is TGTGCCAGCAGCGCGCAAGGACAGGGGGCCACTGAAGCTTTCTTT. It translates to CASSAQGQGATEAFF.

This rearrangement joins TRBV1 to TRBJ2-3; TRBD2, the D gene given by the table, was not confirmed from the DNA. TRBV1 is designated a pseudogene. This CDR3 has 13 amino acids. CDR3 protein: CTSRALLALPQYF. The CDR3 DNA reads as TGCACCAGCAGAGCCCTACTAGCTCTCCCGCAGTATTTT.

This chain joins TRBV7-2 and TRBJ2-5, with 12 bases fitting TRBD2. V lost 5 bases, J lost 5 bases, and 12 bases stayed unmatched. The CDR3 covers 17 residues. Germline values: CDR1 SGHTA, CDR2 FQGNSA. CDR3 loop: CASSPQPLAGGRETQYF. The CDR3 nucleotides are TGTGCCAGCAGCCCGCAGCCTCTAGCGGGGGGGAGGGAGACCCAGTACTTC.

The V and J genes are TRBV1 and TRBJ1-1. TRBV1 is flagged as a pseudogene. This CDR3 has 15 residues. CDR3 bases: TGCACCAGCAGCCAAGAGAGGGGGGGGAACACTGAAGCTTTCTTT. It is translated as CTSSQERGGNTEAFF.

This clone appeared a few times. V usage is TRBV5-4 and J usage is TRBJ2-3; 8 positions match TRBD1. V lost 4 bases to trimming and J lost 3 bases; unmatched junction nucleotides: 13. Per germline, CDR1 SGHNT and CDR2 YYREEE (reference sequence). The CDR3 totals 17 residues. The CDR3 reads CASSVAGQAIGTDTQYF. In nucleotides, the CDR3 is TGTGCCAGCAGCGTTGCGGGACAGGCTATTGGTACAGATACGCAGTATTTT.

The rearrangement uses TRBV11-2 and TRBJ1-2; D is possibly TRBD1 (6 bases). CDR1 is SGHAT, CDR2 FQNNGV, per germline. V gave up 5 bases and J gave up 8 bases, with 18 bases separating them. The CDR3 loop spans 14 amino acids. The CDR3 nucleotides read TGTGCCAGCAGCCTACGCCTACAGGGAGGGGGCTACACCTTC. Its translation: CASSLRLQGGGYTF.

The rearrangement links TRBV10-1 to TRBJ2-4; tentatively, D is TRBD1 or TRBD2 (6 bases each). Between the trimmed V and J ends, which lost 0 bases and 6 bases, there was a span of 9 bases. This CDR3 has 14 residues. The germline CDR1 and CDR2 sequences are WNHNN and SYGVQD (reference sequence). The CDR3 region is CASSESGGRNIQYF. In DNA form, the CDR3 reads TGCGCCAGCAGTGAGTCGGGGGGCAGAAACATTCAGTACTTC.

The V gene is TRBV9, the J gene TRBJ2-1; 7 nucleotides agree with TRBD2. CDR3 length: 15 amino acids. The germline gives CDR1 SGDLS, CDR2 YYNGEE. V lost 0 bases to trimming and J lost 10 bases; unmatched junction nucleotides: 10. CDR3 residues: CASSVASGTALEQFF. DNA of the CDR3: TGTGCCAGCAGCGTAGCGAGCGGGACTGCTCTCGAGCAGTTCTTC.

The V and J genes are TRBV5-6 and TRBJ1-2; D perhaps matches TRBD1 (5 bases). The V end lost 2 bases, the J end lost 8 bases, and 10 bases lay between the germline ends. The length of the CDR3 is 12 residues. Germline values: CDR1 SGHDT, CDR2 YYEEEE. The CDR3 sequence: CASSFAGKGYTF. DNA for the CDR3: TGTGCCAGCAGCTTTGCAGGGAAGGGCTACACCTTC.

The sample holds a few counts of this clone. The chain has TRBV4-2 and TRBJ2-1; 10 bases are a match to TRBD2. The CDR3 loop spans 16 amino acids. The germline V gene encodes CDR1 LGHNA and CDR2 YNFKEQ. With 4 bases clipped from V and 0 bases from J, the junction kept 3 bases outside the gene matches. The CDR3 is CASSPSSGGSYNEQFF. The CDR3 DNA reads as TGTGCCAGCAGCCCTTCTAGCGGGGGCTCCTACAATGAGCAGTTCTTC.

This clone came up a few times. V usage is TRBV10-1 and J usage is TRBJ2-3, with 9 positions matching TRBD2. The CDR3 spans 16 residues. Germline loops: CDR1 WNHNN, CDR2 SYGVQD (reference sequence). The J segment lost 4 bases and the V segment lost 7 bases, leaving 12 bases of the junction unmatched. The CDR3, as DNA: TGCGCCAGCAACCCTTCTCCGGGACTAGCACCAGATACGCAGTATTTT. Translated, it gives CASNPSPGLAPDTQYF.

V usage is TRBV14 and J usage is TRBJ1-6; unclear D gene. The CDR3 totals 12 residues. V shed 1 base and J shed 7 bases, with 2 bases lying between them. CDR1 is SGHDN, CDR2 FVKESK, per germline. CDR3 DNA: TGTGCCAGCAGCCAAGTCAATTCACCCCTCCACTTT. Translation gives CASSQVNSPLHF.

This chain links TRBV18 with TRBJ1-2; 10 positions match TRBD1. The length of the CDR3 is 14 residues. V dropped 5 bases and J dropped 6; count of bases not matched to a gene: 6. CDR1 and CDR2 (germline): KGHSH, LQKENI. The CDR3 DNA sequence: TGTGCCAGCTCAACCGGGACAGGGGTTAATGGCTACACCTTC. Amino acids: CASSTGTGVNGYTF.

This CDR3 is CASSIGQVEKLFF. The CDR3 coding sequence is TGTGCCAGCAGCATCGGACAGGTGGAAAAACTGTTTTTT. This chain connects TRBV7-2 to TRBJ1-4, with 7 bases identical to TRBD1. Germline V gives CDR1 SGHTA, CDR2 FQGNSA. V lost 5 bases to trimming and J lost 8 bases; unmatched junction nucleotides: 5. The CDR3 length is 13 residues.

The V gene is TRBV5-5, the J gene TRBJ2-5; D remains unclear. The CDR3 covers 16 residues. Per germline, CDR1 SGHKS and CDR2 YYEKEE (reference sequence). V was pared by 1 base and J by 2 bases, with 15 bases between. The CDR3 protein is CASSLSVFARQETQYF. The CDR3, as DNA: TGTGCCAGCAGCTTGAGCGTTTTCGCCCGACAAGAGACCCAGTACTTC. The whole variable domain, filled in from reference TRBV5-5 and TRBJ2-5, reads DAGVTQSPTHLIKTRGQQVTLRCSPISGHKSVSWYQQVLGQGPQFIFQYYEKEERGRGNFPDRFSARQFPNYSSELNVNALLLGDSALYLCASSLSVFARQETQYFGPGTRLLVL.

J is TRBJ1-2 and V is TRBV19, with D possibly TRBD1 on 5 matching bases. The CDR3 has 12 amino acids. Germline-derived CDR1 and CDR2 are LNHDA and SQIVND (reference sequence). V lost 5 bases and J lost 6, with 10 bases in between. CDR3 DNA: TGTGCCAGTAGTTCTAGACAGAATGGCTACACCTTC. Translation gives CASSSRQNGYTF.

The CDR3: CASSERGLRGYTF. DNA for the CDR3: TGTGCCAGTAGTGAAAGGGGTCTGCGGGGCTACACCTTC. V and J are TRBV19 and TRBJ1-2; the D gene is possibly TRBD1 (5 bases). CDR3 length: 13 residues. Germline V gives CDR1 LNHDA, CDR2 SQIVND (reference sequence). With 5 bases removed from V and 8 bases from J, the gap between germline ends came to 15 bases.

A note on this clone: Sequence at one end of the junction differs from germline and may be a read error. The chain is built from TRBV5-1 and TRBJ2-2, with D possibly TRBD2 on 5 matching bases. This CDR3 is built from 13 residues. Germline lookup yields CDR1 SGHRS and CDR2 YFSETQ. CDR3 protein: CASSLDGGLMSTF. In nucleotides, the CDR3 is TGCGCCAGCAGCTTGGATGGCGGGCTAATGAGCACTTTT.

The V and J genes are TRBV7-2 and TRBJ2-3; 9 bases are shared with TRBD2. Germline trimming cut 5 bases from V and 3 bases from J; bases unmatched to any gene: 12. The CDR3 consists of 17 residues. The germline V gene has CDR1 SGHTA and CDR2 FQGNSA. CDR3 DNA: TGTGCCAGCAGCAAGACATTTCCGGGACTAGCAACAGATACGCAGTATTTT. Residues: CASSKTFPGLATDTQYF.

This clone was seen once. This chain connects TRBV18 to TRBJ1-2; D remains ambiguous. With 4 bases removed from V and 8 bases from J, the gap between germline ends came to 20 bases. This CDR3 has 15 residues. From germline, CDR1 is KGHSH and CDR2 LQKENI. The CDR3 spells CASSREQTGIYGYTF. For the CDR3, the DNA is TGTGCCAGCTCACGGGAACAGACGGGAATTTACGGCTACACCTTC. Complete variable domain (other parts from reference TRBV18 and TRBJ1-2): NAGVMQNPRHLVRRRGQEARLRCSPMKGHSHVYWYRQLPEEGLKFMVYLQKENIIDESGMPKERFSAEFPKEGPSILRIQQVVRGDSAAYFCASSREQTGIYGYTFGSGTRLTVV.

The J gene is TRBJ1-5, the V gene TRBV5-1; unclear D gene. Trimming stripped 1 base from V and 1 base from J, with 9 bases between. The CDR3 runs 15 residues. Germline CDR1 and CDR2: SGHRS and YFSETQ. This CDR3 reads CASSLSGGSNQPQHF. The DNA of the CDR3 is TGCGCCAGCAGCTTGTCCGGAGGGAGCAATCAGCCCCAGCATTTT. Full variable domain (remainder filled in from reference TRBV5-1 and TRBJ1-5): KAGVTQTPRYLIKTRGQQVTLSCSPISGHRSVSWYQQTPGQGLQFLFEYFSETQRNKGNFPGRFSGRQFSNSRSEMNVSTLELGDSALYLCASSLSGGSNQPQHFGDGTRLSIL.